Following are 21 T cell receptor beta chains from one sample sequenced in a study of CD8+ T cells in alopecia areata. RNA, once extracted, was reverse transcribed into cDNA for use as the sequencing template. The protocol was immunoSEQ multiplex PCR, while the TCRdb copy is restricted to in-frame clones and leaves out a portion. The sample holds approximately 98,000 clones, 55% to 75% seen once. The specimen was CD8+ T cells sorted from blood. The receptors stem from a human donor in good health.

The J gene is TRBJ1-5, the V gene TRBV6-6; TRBD1 is a possible D gene (6 bases). From germline, CDR1 is MNHNY and CDR2 SVGAGI (reference sequence). V was pared by 5 bases and J by 1 base, with 12 bases between. The CDR3 has 15 residues. The DNA of the CDR3 is TGTGCCAGCAGTCACCCAGGGGCAAGCAATCAGCCCCAGCATTTT. Its translation is CASSHPGASNQPQHF.

The rearrangement links TRBV2 to TRBJ2-2; a possible D gene is TRBD1 (5 bases). The CDR3 covers 17 residues. The V end was cut by 6 bases, the J end by 0 bases, with 17 bases between. The germline gives CDR1 SNHLY, CDR2 FYNNEI. CDR3 coding DNA: TGTGCCAGCAGAAACCGGTGGGGCAGGCCGAACACCGGGGAGCTGTTTTTT. Translating it yields CASRNRWGRPNTGELFF.

The chain employs TRBV4-3 and TRBJ2-1, with unresolved D. The ends were cut back, 0 bases at V and 8 bases at J, with 8 bases in the middle. From germline, CDR1 is LGHNA and CDR2 YSLEER. The CDR3 has 13 residues. CDR3: CASSQDLLYEQFF. The CDR3 bases are TGCGCCAGCAGCCAAGATCTACTTTATGAGCAGTTCTTC.

This chain connects TRBV5-6 to TRBJ2-3; 13 nucleotides line up with TRBD2. This CDR3 contains 16 residues. The V segment lost 2 bases and the J segment 1 base; nucleotides outside the gene matches: 1. CDR1 is SGHDT, CDR2 YYEEEE, per germline. The CDR3 DNA reads TGTGCCAGCAGCTTCGGACTAGCGGGGGGCACAGATACGCAGTATTTT. Its protein is CASSFGLAGGTDTQYF.

The chain combines TRBV7-6 with TRBJ2-1, with D possibly matching TRBD2 (6 bases). CDR3 length: 15 amino acids. Germline lookup yields CDR1 SGHVS and CDR2 FNYEAQ. With 2 bases removed from V and 4 bases from J, the gap between germline ends came to 12 bases. CDR3 amino acids: CASSLPGVAYNEQFF. In DNA, the CDR3 is TGTGCCAGCAGCTTACCGGGGGTGGCATACAATGAGCAGTTCTTC.

The J gene is TRBJ2-7, the V gene TRBV11-1; tentative D call: TRBD2 (5 bases). CDR3 length equals 13 residues. The V end lost 0 bases, the J end lost 7 bases, and 10 bases lay between the germline ends. Germline loops: CDR1 SGHAT, CDR2 FQDESV (reference sequence). The CDR3 here is CASSLAAGEEQYF. The CDR3 nucleotides read TGTGCCAGCAGCTTAGCGGCCGGGGAAGAGCAGTACTTC.

The chain has TRBV27 and TRBJ2-5; weak D call: TRBD1 (6 bases). Germline CDR1 reads MNHEY; CDR2 reads SMNVEV (reference sequence). CDR3 length equals 16 residues. V lost 5 bases, J lost 2 bases, and 18 bases lay in between. The CDR3 spells CASSPVQTGLQETQYF. The CDR3 DNA follows: TGTGCCAGCAGTCCCGTACAAACAGGGTTACAAGAGACCCAGTACTTC.

This clone was counted between two and nine times. The V gene is TRBV23-1, the J gene TRBJ1-6; no clear D gene. TRBV23-1 is known as an ORF, though its function is uncertain. This CDR3 contains 16 residues. V lost 4 bases, J lost 1 base, and 11 bases lay in between. The CDR3 is CASSPQDGSYNSPLHF. Written as DNA, the CDR3 is TGCGCCAGCAGTCCCCAAGATGGATCCTATAATTCACCCCTCCACTTT.

The V gene is TRBV6-5, the J gene TRBJ1-1; D ambiguous. The germline gives CDR1 MNHEY, CDR2 SVGAGI. The CDR3 covers 14 residues. Trimming removed 0 bases from V and 1 base from J, with 6 bases in between. CDR3 DNA sequence: TGTGCCAGCAGTTACTCCGGACGGAACACTGAAGCTTTCTTT. Translation: CASSYSGRNTEAFF.

The chain carries TRBV9 and TRBJ1-2; the D is unclear. Germline CDR1 is SGDLS and CDR2 is YYNGEE. Trimming took off 0 bases at V and 4 bases at J, with 13 bases between the two ends. The CDR3 covers 15 residues. CDR3 nucleotides: TGTGCCAGCAGCGTAGGGGCAGGACGTTTCTATGGCTACACCTTC. Its translation: CASSVGAGRFYGYTF.

The chain couples TRBV7-2 to TRBJ2-3; the match to TRBD2 covers 9 bases. Per the germline V gene, CDR1 is SGHTA and CDR2 is FQGNSA. V shed 2 bases, J shed 0 bases, and the junction held 6 bases outside the gene matches. CDR3 length equals 17 residues. The CDR3 is CASSLPVAGVSTDTQYF. The CDR3 DNA reads TGTGCCAGCAGCTTACCGGTAGCGGGGGTCAGCACAGATACGCAGTATTTT.

V is TRBV5-1 and J is TRBJ2-2, with unresolved D. The V end was cut by 4 bases, the J end by 1 base, with 2 bases between. Germline V CDR1 and CDR2: SGHRS, YFSETQ. The CDR3 length is 12 residues. CDR3 bases: TGCGCCAGCAGCGGGAACACCGGGGAGCTGTTTTTT. Protein product: CASSGNTGELFF. Full variable domain (remainder filled in from reference TRBV5-1 and TRBJ2-2): KAGVTQTPRYLIKTRGQQVTLSCSPISGHRSVSWYQQTPGQGLQFLFEYFSETQRNKGNFPGRFSGRQFSNSRSEMNVSTLELGDSALYLCASSGNTGELFFGEGSRLTVL.

The rearrangement links TRBV25-1 to TRBJ1-6; D unclear. There are 13 residues in the CDR3. In germline, CDR1 is MGHDK, CDR2 SYGVNS. V lost 4 bases to trimming and J lost 10 bases, with 11 bases between them. The CDR3 nucleotides are TGTGCCAGCAGTGGCGGGCCCAAATCACCCCTCCACTTT. This codes for CASSGGPKSPLHF.

There are a few counts of this clone. The V and J genes are TRBV28 and TRBJ2-3, with no clear D. V lost 3 bases to trimming and J lost 0 bases, with 7 bases between them. CDR3 size: 14 residues. The germline V gene encodes CDR1 MDHEN and CDR2 SYDVKM. This CDR3 is CASSFVGSTDTQYF. CDR3 sequence (DNA): TGTGCCAGCAGTTTTGTAGGTAGCACAGATACGCAGTATTTT.

V is TRBV13 and J is TRBJ1-1; TRBD1 agrees at 8 bases. The germline gives CDR1 PRHDT, CDR2 FYEKMQ (reference sequence). CDR3 size: 18 residues. V lost 4 bases to trimming and J lost 1 base; unmatched junction nucleotides: 14. DNA of the CDR3: TGTGCCAGCAGCTCAGAACTGACAGGACAGGGCTCGAACACTGAAGCTTTCTTT. It yields the protein CASSSELTGQGSNTEAFF.

V and J are TRBV7-9 and TRBJ1-1; TRBD1 might be the D (6 bases). Per germline, CDR1 SEHNR and CDR2 FQNEAQ (reference sequence). Trimming cost V 6 bases and J 5 bases, with 19 bases left between them. The CDR3 runs 15 residues. This CDR3 reads CASSLTGTLGTEAFF. CDR3 DNA sequence: TGTGCCAGCAGTCTTACCGGGACACTGGGGACTGAAGCTTTCTTT. The variable domain in full, with the rest retrieved from reference TRBV7-9 and TRBJ1-1, is DTGVSQNPRHKITKRGQNVTFRCDPISEHNRLYWYRQTLGQGPEFLTYFQNEAQLEKSRLLSDRFSAERPKGSFSTLEIQRTEQGDSAMYLCASSLTGTLGTEAFFGQGTRLTVV.

The J gene is TRBJ1-2, the V gene TRBV9, with TRBD1 identical over 10 bases. This CDR3 contains 16 residues. Germline CDR1 and CDR2: SGDLS and YYNGEE. The J segment lost 4 bases and the V segment lost 3 bases, leaving 9 bases of the junction unmatched. The CDR3 sequence: CASSGADRGHGYGYTF. DNA of the CDR3: TGTGCCAGCAGCGGAGCTGACAGGGGGCACGGCTATGGCTACACCTTC.

The chain links TRBV7-2 to TRBJ1-1; the D gene is possibly TRBD1 (6 bases). The CDR3 is 13 residues long. With 4 bases removed from V and 8 bases from J, the gap between germline ends came to 14 bases. Germline V gives CDR1 SGHTA, CDR2 FQGNSA. CDR3 DNA: TGTGCCAGCAGCTCCACAGGGCGAGTGGAAGCTTTCTTT. It encodes CASSSTGRVEAFF.

The V gene is TRBV7-9, the J gene TRBJ2-3; maybe TRBD1 (6 bases). The V gene's germline CDR1 is SEHNR and CDR2 FQNEAQ (reference sequence). The CDR3 runs to 15 residues. Trimming removed 4 bases from V and 0 bases from J, with 11 bases in between. DNA for the CDR3: TGTGCCAGCAGCTCGGGACAACCGAGCACAGATACGCAGTATTTT. Translated, it gives CASSSGQPSTDTQYF.

This chain joins TRBV9 and TRBJ2-1; no firm D call. The V gene lost 0 bases and the J gene lost 0 bases, with 13 bases spanning the gap. This CDR3 is built from 17 residues. The V gene's germline CDR1 is SGDLS and CDR2 YYNGEE. The CDR3: CASSVGLAGSSYNEQFF. As DNA, the CDR3 is TGTGCCAGCAGCGTAGGGCTGGCAGGAAGCTCCTACAATGAGCAGTTCTTC.

In its sample, this clone was seen once. For the CDR3, the DNA is TGTGCCAGCAGTAGCATAGAGACTAGCGGGGGCCAAGAGACCCAGTACTTC. This translates into CASSSIETSGGQETQYF. This chain connects TRBV28 to TRBJ2-5; 12 bases align to TRBD2. This CDR3 has 17 residues. With V trimmed by 5 bases and J by 1 base, 8 bases remained unmatched. Germline CDR1 MDHEN, CDR2 SYDVKM.